This TCR beta chain was sequenced during a study of blood T cell repertoires in COVID-19. Overall study context: Sources were T cells, B-cell-depleted T cells, or PBMCs; the material itself was cDNA or gDNA.

The V and J ends lost 4 bases and 0 bases respectively, with 10 bases between them. Germline V lookup: CDR1 SGDLS, CDR2 YYNGEE. CDR3 length equals 14 residues. Participants' own reports of clinical history determined their cohort assignment. Produced via immunoSEQ multiplex PCR; TCRdb's table is partial and in-frame only. The sample holds a few hundred thousand clones, approximately 83% seen once. The sequenced material came from PBMCs or T cells enriched from blood (not recorded which). The chain has TRBV9 and TRBJ1-1; D is undetermined. The clonotype was recovered from a woman between 35 and 50 years old with acute COVID-19. The CDR3 protein is CASSSGGLNTEAFF. The CDR3 DNA follows: TGTGCCAGCAGCTCAGGTGGGTTGAACACTGAAGCTTTCTTT.